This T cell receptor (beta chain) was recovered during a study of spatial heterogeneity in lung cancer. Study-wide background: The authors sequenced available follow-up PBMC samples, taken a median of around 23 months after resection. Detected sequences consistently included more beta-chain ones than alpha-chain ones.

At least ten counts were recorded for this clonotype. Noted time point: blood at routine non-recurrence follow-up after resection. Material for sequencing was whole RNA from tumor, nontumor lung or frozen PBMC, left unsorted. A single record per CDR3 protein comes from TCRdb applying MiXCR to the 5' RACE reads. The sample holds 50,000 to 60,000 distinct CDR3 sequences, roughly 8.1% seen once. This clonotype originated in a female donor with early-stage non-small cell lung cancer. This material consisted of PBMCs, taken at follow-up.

The CDR3 region is CASSLYPLVGGSNQPQHF. CDR3 DNA sequence: TGTGCCAGCAGTTTATATCCCTTAGTGGGGGGGAGCAATCAGCCCCAGCATTTT. The chain links TRBV28 to TRBJ1-5; D may be TRBD1 (5 bases). Deletions cut 1 base from V and 1 base from J, with 17 bases between. Germline V gives CDR1 MDHEN, CDR2 SYDVKM. The CDR3 totals 18 residues.